This is a list of T cell receptor beta chains from one sample in a study of blood T cells in healthy people across ages. TCRdb independently ran MiXCR on the 5' RACE reads; one entry per CDR3 protein. The sample holds roughly 680,000 distinct CDR3 sequences, about half seen once. The sequenced material came from blood. The receptors originated from a woman aged 55-69 years in good health. Each CDR3 is given with its conserved first and last residue. D genes are given only for firm matches. Not all rows give a size; the values are once, few, many and, for expanded clones, a class.

size: few; D: .; V: TRBV20-1; J: TRBJ1-2; DNA: TGCAGTGCTAAACCCCCCTACTCCGGGGACTATGGCTACACCTTC; CDR3: CSAKPPYSGDYGYTF
size: .; D: TRBD1; V: TRBV7-2; J: TRBJ1-4; DNA: TGTGCCAGCAGCTCTACAGGGGAGGTTGGAAAACTGTTTTTT; CDR3: CASSSTGEVGKLFF
size: few; D: TRBD2; V: TRBV6-2/TRBV6-3; J: TRBJ2-7; DNA: TGTGCCAGCAGGCTAGCGGGAGTTCTTGACGAGCAGTACTTC; CDR3: CASRLAGVLDEQYF
size: few; D: .; V: TRBV21-1; J: TRBJ2-7; DNA: TGTGCCAGCAGCACCCGACAGGGGGTCTCCTACGAGCAGTACTTC; CDR3: CASSTRQGVSYEQYF
size: .; D: TRBD1; V: TRBV7-2; J: TRBJ2-4; DNA: TGTGCCAGCAGCTGCGGACAGGTTACCAAAAACATTCAGTACTTC; CDR3: CASSCGQVTKNIQYF
size: few; D: .; V: TRBV5-1; J: TRBJ2-1; DNA: TGCGCCAGCGCTCTACAGGGTACGGGCAATGAGCAGTTCTTC; CDR3: CASALQGTGNEQFF
size: .; D: TRBD1; V: TRBV9; J: TRBJ1-4; DNA: TGTGCCAGCAGCGTAGAGGGACAGCCTAATGAAAAACTGTTTTTT; CDR3: CASSVEGQPNEKLFF
size: .; D: .; V: TRBV24-1; J: TRBJ2-5; DNA: TGTGCCACCAGTGACGCGTCGGGGTCGAGAAACAATGAGCAGTACTTC; CDR3: CATSDASGSRNNEQYF
size: few; D: .; V: TRBV29-1; J: TRBJ1-2; DNA: TGCAGCGTTGGAGGGGGGGGTTCCTATGGCTACACCTTC; CDR3: CSVGGGGSYGYTF
size: few; D: TRBD2; V: TRBV7-9; J: TRBJ2-5; DNA: TGTGCCAGCAGCTTAACTAGCGGAGGGGGAGAGACCCAGTACTTC; CDR3: CASSLTSGGGETQYF
size: many; D: .; V: TRBV5-1; J: TRBJ2-5; DNA: TGTGCCAGCAGCTTGGAAGGAGGGGAGACCCAGTACTTC; CDR3: CASSLEGGETQYF
size: .; D: TRBD1; V: TRBV7-3; J: TRBJ1-2; DNA: TGTGCCAGCAGCCAGACCGGGACAGACTATGGCTACACCTTC; CDR3: CASSQTGTDYGYTF
size: .; D: TRBD2; V: TRBV20-1; J: TRBJ2-5; DNA: TGCAGTGCTAGGGGAATAGCGGGAGACCAAGAGACCCAGTACTTC; CDR3: CSARGIAGDQETQYF
size: .; D: .; V: TRBV18; J: TRBJ2-5; DNA: TGTGCCAGCTCACCGCCAACCAGACTGCAAGAGACCCAGTACTTC; CDR3: CASSPPTRLQETQYF
size: few; D: TRBD2; V: TRBV5-1; J: TRBJ2-1; DNA: TGCGCCAGCAGCCGTGGGACTAGCGGTACAGAGCAGTTCTTC; CDR3: CASSRGTSGTEQFF
size: .; D: TRBD2; V: TRBV7-9; J: TRBJ2-4; DNA: TGTGCCAGCAGTAGGACTAGCGGGAGAGGAGTCAAAAACATTCAGTACTTC; CDR3: CASSRTSGRGVKNIQYF
size: .; D: .; V: TRBV5-1; J: TRBJ1-2; DNA: TGCGCCAGCAGCTTAGGACGGACGAAGGATCTTTATGGCTACACCTTC; CDR3: CASSLGRTKDLYGYTF
size: .; D: TRBD2; V: TRBV5-4; J: TRBJ2-2; DNA: TGTGCCAGCAGCCCCGAAGCGGGAGTTGCCGGGGAGCTGTTTTTT; CDR3: CASSPEAGVAGELFF
size: few; D: .; V: TRBV7-3; J: TRBJ1-1; DNA: TGTGCCAGCAGCTTACGGTCCTACACTGAAGCTTTCTTT; CDR3: CASSLRSYTEAFF
size: .; D: .; V: TRBV7-3; J: TRBJ2-1; DNA: TGTGCCAGCAGCCCAAAAGGGGGGCTAGCGGTATACAATGAGCAGTTCTTC; CDR3: CASSPKGGLAVYNEQFF
size: .; D: .; V: TRBV28; J: TRBJ2-7; DNA: TGTGCCAGCAGTATAACCCGACGGTGGAACAAGAATGAGCAGTACTTC; CDR3: CASSITRRWNKNEQYF
size: .; D: TRBD1; V: TRBV29-1; J: TRBJ1-4; DNA: TGCAGCGTCCCCGGACAGGTTAATGAAAAACTGTTTTTT; CDR3: CSVPGQVNEKLFF
size: once; D: TRBD2; V: TRBV30; J: TRBJ2-7; DNA: TGTGCCTGGAGTGTGCTGGCGGGAGGCATGAATGAGCAGTACTTC; CDR3: CAWSVLAGGMNEQYF
size: .; D: .; V: TRBV21-1; J: TRBJ2-2; DNA: TGTGCCAGCAGCAAAGGGGGAGAGGAGGCAGATTGCACCGGGGAGCTGTTTTTT; CDR3: CASSKGGEEADCTGELFF
size: .; D: .; V: TRBV3-1; J: TRBJ1-1; DNA: TGTGCCAGCAGCCCTTCCAGGGCCGGTGAAGCTTTCTTT; CDR3: CASSPSRAGEAFF
size: .; D: TRBD2; V: TRBV7-9; J: TRBJ2-2; DNA: TGTGCCAGCAGCTTAAGTGGACTAGCCCCTCCCGGGGAGCTGTTTTTT; CDR3: CASSLSGLAPPGELFF
size: .; D: .; V: TRBV5-6; J: TRBJ1-1; DNA: TGTGCCCGCAGCTTGATACAGGGCGAGGTCACTGAAGCTTTCTTT; CDR3: CARSLIQGEVTEAFF
size: .; D: TRBD2; V: TRBV6-2/TRBV6-3; J: TRBJ2-1; DNA: TGTGCCAGCAAGGAGGCGGGAGGGACTGGGAATGAGCAGTTCTTC; CDR3: CASKEAGGTGNEQFF
size: .; D: .; V: TRBV20-1; J: TRBJ1-4; DNA: TGCAGTGCTAGAGATAGGGAAAAACTGTTTTTT; CDR3: CSARDREKLFF
size: .; D: .; V: TRBV10-3; J: TRBJ1-2; DNA: TGTGCCATCAGTGAGTCTCGGAGGGAGGGCTATGGCTACACCTTC; CDR3: CAISESRREGYGYTF
size: .; D: TRBD2; V: TRBV11-2; J: TRBJ2-1; DNA: TGTGCCAGCAGCTCGGGACTAGCGGACGTCTACAATGAGCAGTTCTTC; CDR3: CASSSGLADVYNEQFF
size: .; D: .; V: TRBV3-1; J: TRBJ2-5; DNA: TGTGCCAGCAGCCAGAACCGAGGAGGGGGAGAGACCCAGTACTTC; CDR3: CASSQNRGGGETQYF
size: many; D: .; V: TRBV12-3/TRBV12-4; J: TRBJ2-1; DNA: TGTGCCAGCAGTCCCGGGAGTGAGCAGTTCTTC; CDR3: CASSPGSEQFF
size: .; D: .; V: TRBV29-1; J: TRBJ2-3; DNA: TGCAGCGCAGCAGGGTTAACAGATACGCAGTATTTT; CDR3: CSAAGLTDTQYF
size: .; D: TRBD1; V: TRBV10-3; J: TRBJ2-2; DNA: TGTGCCATCAGGAACGACAGGGGGCTCACCGGGGAGCTGTTTTTT; CDR3: CAIRNDRGLTGELFF
size: .; D: TRBD2; V: TRBV29-1; J: TRBJ2-1; DNA: TGCAGCGTTGACCTGACTAGCGGGAGGGCGGATGAGCAGTTCTTC; CDR3: CSVDLTSGRADEQFF